Below are 22 T cell receptor beta chains sequenced from a single sample in a study of T cells generated in artificial thymic organoids. Semi-nested PCR with reverse primers in the TRAC or TRBC constant regions amplified each chain separately. TCRdb re-derived calls from the 5' RACE reads in MiXCR, one entry per CDR3 protein. Of around 9,300 distinct CDR3 sequences listed, around 16% were seen once; the top ten hold more than 1.4%. What was sequenced was naive CD8+ T cells from the thymus. Subset described: CD3+TCRalphabeta+CD8SP T cells; for blood, CD45RO-CCR7+ naive CD8+ T cells. These receptors were taken from a human donor who gave cord blood stem cells for thymic organoid culture, a cardiac surgery patient who gave postnatal thymus, or a blood donor (not recorded which).

Within the sample, this clonotype is medium-sized. This sequence joins TRBV28 and TRBJ2-5, with D tentatively TRBD2 (6 bases). With 3 bases removed from V and 5 bases from J, the gap between germline ends came to 16 bases. CDR1 MDHEN and CDR2 SYDVKM come from the germline V gene. CDR3 length: 15 residues. The CDR3 DNA sequence: TGTGCCAGCAGTTTCACCCTCACCGGGAGTGAGACCCAGTACTTC. This gives the protein CASSFTLTGSETQYF.

This chain connects TRBV4-1 to TRBJ2-7; D might be TRBD2 (5 bases). This CDR3 contains 15 residues. V was pared by 0 bases and J by 4 bases, with 13 bases between. The germline CDR1 and CDR2 sequences are MGHRA and YSYEKL. In nucleotides, the CDR3 is TGCGCCAGCAGCCAAGAGGCCTTCCCGGGGTACGAGCAGTACTTC. Protein: CASSQEAFPGYEQYF.

This clonotype was counted at least ten times. The chain recombines TRBV9 with TRBJ2-5; 8 positions match TRBD1. V lost 4 bases to trimming and J lost 7 bases; unmatched junction nucleotides: 3. Germline V gives CDR1 SGDLS, CDR2 YYNGEE. CDR3 size: 12 residues. This CDR3 reads CASSPGTGTQYF. DNA of the CDR3: TGTGCCAGCAGCCCAGGGACAGGGACCCAGTACTTC.

Ten or more counts support this clonotype. V gene TRBV6-6 combines with J gene TRBJ1-3, with no clear D. Germline CDR1 MNHNY, CDR2 SVGAGI (reference sequence). V dropped 2 bases and J dropped 0 bases, with 14 bases sitting between them. The CDR3 covers 17 residues. CDR3 DNA: TGTGCCAGCAGTTACCCAAGAACCAGAAACTCTGGAAACACCATATATTTT. Protein sequence: CASSYPRTRNSGNTIYF.

As regards this clonotype: One end of the junction varies from germline; a read error may be responsible. V is TRBV7-6 and J is TRBJ2-7; 7 positions match TRBD1. CDR1 is SGHVS, CDR2 FNYEAQ, per germline. The CDR3 runs to 14 residues. DNA for the CDR3: TGTGCCAGTAGCGCGACAGGGTCGACCTACGAGCAGCACTTC. Translating gives CASSATGSTYEQHF. Filled out from reference TRBV7-6 and TRBJ2-7, the complete variable domain reads GAGVSQSPRYKVTKRGQDVALRCDPISGHVSLYWYRQALGQGPEFLTYFNYEAQQDKSGLPNDRFSAERPEGSISTLTIQRTEQRDSAMYRCASSATGSTYEQHFGPGTRLTVT.

This clonotype was picked up many times. The rearrangement links TRBV7-9 to TRBJ2-6; 12 bases match TRBD2. The CDR3 is 19 residues long. CDR1 and CDR2 (germline): SEHNR, FQNEAQ (reference sequence). Trimming removed 1 base from V and 0 bases from J; junction bases left unmatched: 4. The CDR3 bases are TGTGCCAGCAGCTTAGGACTAGCGGGGGAACGCTCTGGGGCCAACGTCCTGACTTTC. Amino acids: CASSLGLAGERSGANVLTF.

About this clonotype itself: A read error is possible here, since a much larger clone lies one base away. Since no conserved phenylalanine or tryptophan closes the CDR3, a read error is the likely cause. V is TRBV2 and J is TRBJ1-6; D is perhaps TRBD1 (6 bases). Germline V gene data show CDR1 as SNHLY and CDR2 as FYNNEI. The CDR3 consists of 16 residues. The germline V and J ends were trimmed by 8 bases and 2 bases, with 16 bases remaining between them. The CDR3: CASWGQDGTYNSPLHV. CDR3 coding DNA: TGTGCCAGCTGGGGGCAGGATGGAACCTATAATTCACCCCTCCACGTT.

This clonotype has just one count. This may stem from a read error, because a much larger clone lies one nucleotide away. The J gene is TRBJ2-1, the V gene TRBV9, with TRBD2 matching over 10 bases. This CDR3 has 16 amino acids. The germline CDR1 and CDR2 sequences are SGDLS and YYNGEE. This chain's CDR3 is CASSVEAHSGRNGQFF. The CDR3 DNA follows: TGTGCCAGCAGCGTAGAGGCGCATAGCGGGAGGAATGGGCAGTTCTTC.

Within the sample, this clonotype is medium-sized. The V gene is TRBV7-2, the J gene TRBJ2-7, with D perhaps TRBD1 or TRBD2 (5 bases each). V was clipped by 5 bases and J by 0 bases, with 11 bases between them. Germline CDR1 reads SGHTA; CDR2 reads FQGNSA. This CDR3 region has 14 residues. The CDR3 spells CASSPGTSSYEQYF. The CDR3 DNA reads TGTGCCAGCAGCCCCGGGACGAGCTCCTACGAGCAGTACTTC.

Worth noting for this clonotype: Just one base apart from a much larger clone, this may be a read error. This chain links TRBV11-1 with TRBJ2-7; D tentatively reads TRBD1 or TRBD2 (5 bases each). The CDR3 runs to 18 residues. The germline gives CDR1 SGHAT, CDR2 FQDESV (reference sequence). This chain's CDR3 is CTSSLQVGASGPYDEQYF. Here the CDR3 DNA reads TGTACCAGCAGCTTACAGGTAGGGGCCTCGGGACCCTACGACGAGCAGTACTTC.

The sample holds a few counts of this clonotype. A much more abundant neighbour one base away suggests this may be a read error. The rearrangement links TRBV12-3 or TRBV12-4 to TRBJ1-5; 7 bases match TRBD1. The CDR3 is 15 residues long. CDR3 coding DNA: TGTGCCGGCAGTCCTTTAGGACAGGGCAATCAGCCCCAGCATTTT. Translated, it gives CAGSPLGQGNQPQHF.

Within the sample, this clonotype is medium-sized. The chain is built from TRBV7-9 and TRBJ2-2, with D possibly matching TRBD2 (5 bases). V lost 8 bases to trimming and J lost 6 bases, with 13 bases between them. Germline CDR1 is SEHNR and CDR2 is FQNEAQ (reference sequence). This CDR3 spans 13 amino acids. The CDR3 coding sequence is TGTGCCAGCGAGGGAGTAGGTGCCGGGGAGCTGTTTTTT. Translated: CASEGVGAGELFF.

By frequency in the sample, this clonotype is medium-sized. The rearrangement joins TRBV20-1 to TRBJ1-1; D gene ambiguous. CDR1 is DFQATT and CDR2 is SNEGSKA in the germline V gene (reference sequence). V was pared by 5 bases and J by 5 bases, with 15 bases between. This CDR3 region has 13 residues. This chain's CDR3 is CSAADEWATEAFF. The CDR3 nucleotides are TGCAGTGCTGCTGATGAATGGGCGACTGAAGCTTTCTTT.

Many counts were recorded for this clonotype. The rearrangement joins TRBV20-1 to TRBJ2-1, with D maybe TRBD2 (5 bases). V lost 3 bases and J 0 bases, leaving 12 bases between the germline ends. Germline V gene data show CDR1 as DFQATT and CDR2 as SNEGSKA (reference sequence). This CDR3 spans 15 amino acids. The CDR3 spells CSASPSLSSYNEQFF. The CDR3 nucleotides read TGCAGTGCTAGCCCTAGCCTAAGCTCCTACAATGAGCAGTTCTTC.

This clonotype counts as medium-sized. V and J are TRBV11-1 and TRBJ1-5; the D is unclear. The CDR3 is 16 residues long. The ends were cut back, 0 bases at V and 4 bases at J, with 13 bases in the middle. Germline values: CDR1 SGHAT, CDR2 FQDESV (reference sequence). The CDR3 DNA is TGTGCCAGCAGCTTAGCCTTCGTCAAGCCAAATCAGCCCCAGCATTTT. As protein: CASSLAFVKPNQPQHF. The full variable domain, in which reference TRBV11-1 and TRBJ1-5 provide the parts outside the CDR3, is EAEVAQSPRYKITEKSQAVAFWCDPISGHATLYWYRQILGQGPELLVQFQDESVVDDSQLPKDRFSAERLKGVDSTLKIQPAELGDSAMYLCASSLAFVKPNQPQHFGDGTRLSIL.

Turning to this clonotype: The junction and the germline gene differ at one end; a read error may be behind it. The chain recombines TRBV28 with TRBJ2-4, with 8 bases fitting TRBD2. CDR3 length: 17 residues. Germline loops: CDR1 MDHEN, CDR2 SYDVKM. The CDR3 loop reads CAGRQSGSLLAKNIQYF. CDR3 nucleotides: TGTGCCGGCAGACAAAGCGGGAGCCTACTAGCCAAAAACATTCAGTACTTC.

This clonotype is labeled medium-sized (0.01 to 0.1%). V usage is TRBV12-3 or TRBV12-4 and J usage is TRBJ1-2; TRBD1 is a possible D gene (5 bases). This CDR3 has 13 amino acids. V was shortened by 6 bases and J by 2 bases, with 10 bases between the two germline ends. As DNA, the CDR3 is TGTGCCAGCAGCCAGACAGTCAACTATGGCTACACCTTC. Its protein product is CASSQTVNYGYTF.

This sequence joins TRBV5-4 and TRBJ2-1, with D possibly TRBD2 on 6 matching bases. V shed 2 bases and J shed 5 bases, with 17 bases lying between them. Per germline, CDR1 SGHNT and CDR2 YYREEE (reference sequence). The CDR3 consists of 16 residues. The DNA for the CDR3 is TGTGCCAGCAGCTTAGGTGTGAGGGAGGCAGACAATGAGCAGTTCTTC. This sequence encodes CASSLGVREADNEQFF.

In its sample, this clonotype ranks as medium-sized. CDR3 in DNA: TGCAGCGTTGAAGTACAAGTGGTGGTCAATACAGATACGCAGTATTTT. This translates into CSVEVQVVVNTDTQYF. This chain joins TRBV29-1 and TRBJ2-3; D is unclear. V was pared by 1 base and J by 3 bases, with 17 bases between. Germline V gives CDR1 SQVTM, CDR2 ANQGSEA. This CDR3 has 16 residues.

Within the sample, this clonotype is medium-sized. This chain connects TRBV29-1 to TRBJ1-3; D perhaps matches TRBD1 (5 bases). The germline V gene encodes CDR1 SQVTM and CDR2 ANQGSEA. V lost 6 bases, J lost 0 bases, and 21 bases lay in between. This CDR3 has 17 residues. CDR3 DNA: TGCAGCGTCCAAGGATCCCCCGACAGCTACTCTGGAAACACCATATATTTT. It codes for CSVQGSPDSYSGNTIYF.

A remark on this clonotype: A read error may explain this, as a much larger clone is one base away. The chain links TRBV28 to TRBJ2-7, with 13 bases that match TRBD2. The CDR3 spans 15 residues. Germline lookup yields CDR1 MDHEN and CDR2 SYDVKM. The CDR3: CVSSSTSGGSYEQYF. CDR3 nucleotide sequence: TGTGTCAGCAGTTCGACTAGCGGGGGGTCCTACGAGCAGTACTTC.

In this sample, this clonotype is medium-sized (0.01 to 0.1%). The chain joins TRBV7-6 to TRBJ2-6, with D unclear. V was clipped by 5 bases and J by 0 bases, with 2 bases between them. Germline lookup yields CDR1 SGHVS and CDR2 FNYEAQ. This CDR3 spans 13 amino acids. The CDR3 loop reads CASSPSGANVLTF. CDR3 DNA: TGTGCCAGCAGCCCCTCTGGGGCCAACGTCCTGACTTTC.